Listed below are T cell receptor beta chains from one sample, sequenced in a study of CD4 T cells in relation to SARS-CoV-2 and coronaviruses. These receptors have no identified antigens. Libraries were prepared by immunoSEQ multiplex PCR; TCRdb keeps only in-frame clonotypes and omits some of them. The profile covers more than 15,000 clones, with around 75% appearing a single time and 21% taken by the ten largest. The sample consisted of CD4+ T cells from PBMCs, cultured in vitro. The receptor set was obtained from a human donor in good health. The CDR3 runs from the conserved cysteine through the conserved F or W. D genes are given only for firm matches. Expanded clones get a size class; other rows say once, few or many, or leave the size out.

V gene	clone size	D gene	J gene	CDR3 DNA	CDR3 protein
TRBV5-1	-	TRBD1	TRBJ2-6	TGCGCCAGCAGCGAACAGGGGGCTGGGGCCAACGTCCTGACTTTC	CASSEQGAGANVLTF
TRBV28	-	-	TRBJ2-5	TGTGCCAGCAGTTCCTCCCGGACCCAGTACTTC	CASSSSRTQYF
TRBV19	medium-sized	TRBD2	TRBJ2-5	TGTGCCAGTAGTCCCCTTAGCGGGACAGAGACCCAGTACTTC	CASSPLSGTETQYF
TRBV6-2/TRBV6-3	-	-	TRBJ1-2	TGTGCCAGCAGTTACAGCACAGGAGGAGGCTACACCTTC	CASSYSTGGGYTF
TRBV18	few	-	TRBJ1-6	TGTGCCAGCTCACTCTCGGACAGCTCCTATAATTCACCCCTCCACTTT	CASSLSDSSYNSPLHF
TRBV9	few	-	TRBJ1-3	TGTGCCAGCAGCGTATCCTTTCTAGGACCTGGAAACACCATATATTTT	CASSVSFLGPGNTIYF
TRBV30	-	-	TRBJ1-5	TGTGCCTGGAGTGTAGGAGGGGATCAGCCCCAGCATTTT	CAWSVGGDQPQHF
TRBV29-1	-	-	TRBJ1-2	TGCAGCGTTGAGGCCCTCGGGGTCGGGCGCGGCTACACCTTC	CSVEALGVGRGYTF
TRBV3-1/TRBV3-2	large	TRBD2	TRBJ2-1	TGTGCCAGCAGCCAGATAGCGGGAGCCTACAATGAGCAGTTCTTC	CASSQIAGAYNEQFF
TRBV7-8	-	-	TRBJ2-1	TGTGCCAGCAACGAAGTGGGCGGGGGCCAGCAGTTCTTC	CASNEVGGGQQFF
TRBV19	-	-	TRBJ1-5	TGTGCCAGTAGCCAGGGCCCCCAGGTTAAAAATCAGCCCCAGCATTTT	CASSQGPQVKNQPQHF
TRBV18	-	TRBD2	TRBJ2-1	TGTGCCAGCTCACCACAGGGAGGGGACTACAATGAGCAGTTCTTC	CASSPQGGDYNEQFF
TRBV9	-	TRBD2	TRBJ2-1	TGTGCCAGCAGCACGAGCTACAGTAGCGGGGGGGGATACAATGAGCAGTTCTTC	CASSTSYSSGGGYNEQFF
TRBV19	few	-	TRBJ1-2	TGTGCCAGTAGGGAGACGACAGATTATGGCTACACCTTC	CASRETTDYGYTF
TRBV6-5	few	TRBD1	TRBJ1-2	TGTGCCAGCATCCCCAGCCAGGGGGCAGGCTATGGCTACACCTTC	CASIPSQGAGYGYTF
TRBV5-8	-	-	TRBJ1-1	TGTGCCAGCAGCTTGGTCCCCTTGGCGACTGAAGCTTTCTTT	CASSLVPLATEAFF
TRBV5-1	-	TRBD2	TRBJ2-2	TGCGCCAGCAGCTTCGCGGGGGGACACACCGGGGAGCTGTTTTTT	CASSFAGGHTGELFF
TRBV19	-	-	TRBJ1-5	TGTGCCAGTATCCCGACAGGAGATTATCAGCCCCAGCATTTT	CASIPTGDYQPQHF
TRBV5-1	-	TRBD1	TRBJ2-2	TGCGCCAGCAGCTCCTCGACAGGGCGGACCGGGGAGCTGTTTTTT	CASSSSTGRTGELFF
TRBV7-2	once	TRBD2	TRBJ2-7	TGTGCCAGCAGCTTAGTTCAACTAGCGGGGTCAAAGCAGTACTTC	CASSLVQLAGSKQYF
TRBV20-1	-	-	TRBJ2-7	TGCAGTGCTAGTTTTGGGATCTCCGAGCAGTACTTC	CSASFGISEQYF
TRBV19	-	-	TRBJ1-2	TGTGCCAGTACCGACACCGGGACACTTAATGGCTACACCTTC	CASTDTGTLNGYTF
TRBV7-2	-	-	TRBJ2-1	TGTGCCAGCAGCTTAGAAGCTTCGGCTAGTGAGCAGTTCTTC	CASSLEASASEQFF
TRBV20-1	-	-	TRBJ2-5	TGCAGTCTTGCGGGGCAAGAGACCCAGTACTTC	CSLAGQETQYF
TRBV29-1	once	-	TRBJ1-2	TGCAGCGTTGGGGGTCAGCCGGGGGGCTACACCTTC	CSVGGQPGGYTF
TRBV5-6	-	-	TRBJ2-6	TGTGCCAGCAAGGATGGGGTAGGTGGGGCCAACGTCCTGACTTTC	CASKDGVGGANVLTF
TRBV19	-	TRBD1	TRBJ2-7	TGTGCCAGTAGTAAAGGACAGGGCGCCGCCTACGAGCAGTACTTC	CASSKGQGAAYEQYF
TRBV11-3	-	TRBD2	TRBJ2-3	TGTGCCAGATCCCGGACTAGCGGGAGGGGGAGGCTCGCAGATACGCAGTATTTT	CARSRTSGRGRLADTQYF
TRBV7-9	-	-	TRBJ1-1	TGTGCCAGCAGCCCCGCTACAGGGATGAACACTGAAGCTTTCTTT	CASSPATGMNTEAFF